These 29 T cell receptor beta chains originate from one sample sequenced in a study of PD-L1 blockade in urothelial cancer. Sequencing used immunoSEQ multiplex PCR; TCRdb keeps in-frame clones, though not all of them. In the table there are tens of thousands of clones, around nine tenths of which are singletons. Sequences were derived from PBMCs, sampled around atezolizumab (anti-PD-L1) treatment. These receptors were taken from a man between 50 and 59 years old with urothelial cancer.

The chain's CDR3 is CASSTRLGELFF. CDR3 coding DNA: TGTGCCAGTAGTACAAGACTGGGGGAGCTGTTTTTT. The chain uses TRBV19 and TRBJ2-2, with unresolved D. Per the germline V gene, CDR1 is LNHDA and CDR2 is SQIVND (reference sequence). The CDR3 spans 12 residues. The V end was cut by 4 bases, the J end by 8 bases, with 8 bases between.

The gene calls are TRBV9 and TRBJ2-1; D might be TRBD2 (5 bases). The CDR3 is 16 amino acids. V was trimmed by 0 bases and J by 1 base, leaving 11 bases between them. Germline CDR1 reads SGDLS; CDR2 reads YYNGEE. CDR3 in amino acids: CASSVDTGDSYNEQFF. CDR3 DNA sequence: TGTGCCAGCAGCGTAGATACCGGGGATTCCTACAATGAGCAGTTCTTC. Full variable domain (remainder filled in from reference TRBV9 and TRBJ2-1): DSGVTQTPKHLITATGQRVTLRCSPRSGDLSVYWYQQSLDQGLQFLIQYYNGEERAKGNILERFSAQQFPDLHSELNLSSLELGDSALYFCASSVDTGDSYNEQFFGPGTRLTVL.

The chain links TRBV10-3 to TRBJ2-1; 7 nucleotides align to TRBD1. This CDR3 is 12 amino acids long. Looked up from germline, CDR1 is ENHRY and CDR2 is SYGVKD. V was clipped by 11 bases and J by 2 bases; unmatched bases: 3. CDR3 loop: CASGQAYNEQFF. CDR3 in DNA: TGTGCCTCCGGACAGGCCTACAATGAGCAGTTCTTC.

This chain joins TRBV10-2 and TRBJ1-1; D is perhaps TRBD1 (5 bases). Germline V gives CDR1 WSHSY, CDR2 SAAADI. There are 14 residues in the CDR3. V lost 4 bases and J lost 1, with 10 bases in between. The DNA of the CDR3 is TGCGCCAGCAGTGGTAGTAGGGGGAACACTGAAGCTTTCTTT. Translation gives CASSGSRGNTEAFF.

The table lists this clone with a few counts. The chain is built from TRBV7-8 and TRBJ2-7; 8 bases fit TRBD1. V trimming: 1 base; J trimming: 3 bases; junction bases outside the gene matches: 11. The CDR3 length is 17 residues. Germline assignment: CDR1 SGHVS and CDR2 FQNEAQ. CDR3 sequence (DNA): TGTGCCAGCAGCTTAGTCGGTGTGGGGGGACAGGTCTACGAGCAGTACTTC. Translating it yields CASSLVGVGGQVYEQYF.

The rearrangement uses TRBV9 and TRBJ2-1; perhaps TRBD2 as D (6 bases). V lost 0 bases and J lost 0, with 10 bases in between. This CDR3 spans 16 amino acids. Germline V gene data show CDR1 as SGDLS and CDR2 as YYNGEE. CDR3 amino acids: CASSVDVGSSYNEQFF. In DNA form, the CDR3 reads TGTGCCAGCAGCGTAGATGTCGGGAGCTCCTACAATGAGCAGTTCTTC.

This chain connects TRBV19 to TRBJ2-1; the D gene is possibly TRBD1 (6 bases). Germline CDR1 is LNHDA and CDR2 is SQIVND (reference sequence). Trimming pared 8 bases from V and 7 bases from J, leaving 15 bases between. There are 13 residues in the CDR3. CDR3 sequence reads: CASRDTTGNEQFF. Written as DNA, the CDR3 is TGTGCCAGTCGGGACACCACTGGGAATGAGCAGTTCTTC.

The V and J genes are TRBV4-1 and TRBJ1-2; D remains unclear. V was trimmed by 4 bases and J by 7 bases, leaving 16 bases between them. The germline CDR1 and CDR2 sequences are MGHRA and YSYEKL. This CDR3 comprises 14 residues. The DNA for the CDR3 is TGCGCCAGCAGCCCGGCGGCCGGGTGGGTTGGCTACACCTTC. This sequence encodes CASSPAAGWVGYTF.

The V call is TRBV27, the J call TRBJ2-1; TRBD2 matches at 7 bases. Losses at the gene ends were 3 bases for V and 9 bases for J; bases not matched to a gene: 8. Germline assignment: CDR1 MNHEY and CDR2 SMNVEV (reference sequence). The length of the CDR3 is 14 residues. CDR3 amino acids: CASSFGSSGGEQFF. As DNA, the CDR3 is TGTGCCAGCAGTTTCGGTTCTAGCGGTGGTGAGCAGTTCTTC.

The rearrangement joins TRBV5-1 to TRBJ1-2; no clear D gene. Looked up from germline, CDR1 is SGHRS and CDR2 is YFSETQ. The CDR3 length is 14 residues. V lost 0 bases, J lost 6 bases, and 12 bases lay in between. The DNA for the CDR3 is TGCGCCAGCAGCTTGGGGGCCGCCCTGGATGGCTACACCTTC. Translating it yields CASSLGAALDGYTF.

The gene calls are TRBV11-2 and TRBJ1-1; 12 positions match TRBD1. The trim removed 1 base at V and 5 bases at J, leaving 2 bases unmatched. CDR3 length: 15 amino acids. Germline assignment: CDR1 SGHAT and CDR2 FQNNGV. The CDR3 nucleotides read TGTGCCAGCAGCTTAGGGGACAGGGGGCGAACTGAAGCTTTCTTT. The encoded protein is CASSLGDRGRTEAFF.

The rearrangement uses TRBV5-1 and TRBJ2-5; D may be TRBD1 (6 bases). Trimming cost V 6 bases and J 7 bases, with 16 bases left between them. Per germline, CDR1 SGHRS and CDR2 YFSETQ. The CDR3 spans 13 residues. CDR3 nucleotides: TGCGCCAGCATCCCGGGCCTCAGGGGGACCCAGTACTTC. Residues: CASIPGLRGTQYF. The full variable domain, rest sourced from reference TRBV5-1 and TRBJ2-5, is KAGVTQTPRYLIKTRGQQVTLSCSPISGHRSVSWYQQTPGQGLQFLFEYFSETQRNKGNFPGRFSGRQFSNSRSEMNVSTLELGDSALYLCASIPGLRGTQYFGPGTRLLVL.

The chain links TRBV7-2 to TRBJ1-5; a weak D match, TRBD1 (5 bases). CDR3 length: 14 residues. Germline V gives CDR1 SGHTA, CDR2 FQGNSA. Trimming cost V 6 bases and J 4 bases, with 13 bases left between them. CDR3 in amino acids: CASSLTQVNQPQHF. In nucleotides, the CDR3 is TGTGCCAGCAGTTTAACACAGGTTAATCAGCCCCAGCATTTT.

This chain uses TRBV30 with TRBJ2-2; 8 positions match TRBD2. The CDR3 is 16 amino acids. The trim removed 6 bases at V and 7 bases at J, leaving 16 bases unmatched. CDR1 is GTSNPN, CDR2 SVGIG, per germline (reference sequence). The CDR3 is CACHNERAGDHGELFF. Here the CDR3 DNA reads TGTGCCTGCCATAACGAGCGAGCGGGGGATCACGGGGAGCTGTTTTTT.

The CDR3 bases are TGTGCCAGCAGCTTATTGAGAGCAACTAATGAAAAACTGTTTTTT. Its protein product is CASSLLRATNEKLFF. The gene calls are TRBV11-2 and TRBJ1-4, with D hard to call. Germline CDR1 is SGHAT and CDR2 is FQNNGV. CDR3 size: 15 residues. Trimming stripped 2 bases from V and 0 bases from J, with 7 bases between.

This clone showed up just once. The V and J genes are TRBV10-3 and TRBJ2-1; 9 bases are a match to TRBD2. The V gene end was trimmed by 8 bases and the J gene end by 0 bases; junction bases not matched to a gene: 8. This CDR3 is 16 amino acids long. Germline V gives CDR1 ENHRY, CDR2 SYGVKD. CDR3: CAIGWGGGASYNEQFF. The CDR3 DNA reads TGTGCCATCGGGTGGGGCGGGGGGGCCTCCTACAATGAGCAGTTCTTC.

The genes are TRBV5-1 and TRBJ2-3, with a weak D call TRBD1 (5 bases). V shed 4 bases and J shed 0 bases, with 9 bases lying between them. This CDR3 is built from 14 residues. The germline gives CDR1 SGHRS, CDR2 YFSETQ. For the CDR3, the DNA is TGCGCCAGCAGCCTGGACAAGAGCACAGATACGCAGTATTTT. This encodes CASSLDKSTDTQYF.

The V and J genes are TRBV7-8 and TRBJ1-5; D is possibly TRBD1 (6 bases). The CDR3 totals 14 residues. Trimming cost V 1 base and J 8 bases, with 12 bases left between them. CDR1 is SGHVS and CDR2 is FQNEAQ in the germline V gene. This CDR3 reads CASSLGGGEKPQHF. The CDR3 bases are TGTGCCAGCAGCTTAGGAGGGGGGGAAAAGCCCCAGCATTTT.

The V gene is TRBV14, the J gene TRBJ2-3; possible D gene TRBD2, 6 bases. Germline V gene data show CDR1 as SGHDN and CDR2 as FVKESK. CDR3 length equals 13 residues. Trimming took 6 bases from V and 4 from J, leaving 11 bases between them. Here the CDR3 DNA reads TGTGCCAGCAGGCTAGCGACATCAGATACGCAGTATTTT. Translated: CASRLATSDTQYF.

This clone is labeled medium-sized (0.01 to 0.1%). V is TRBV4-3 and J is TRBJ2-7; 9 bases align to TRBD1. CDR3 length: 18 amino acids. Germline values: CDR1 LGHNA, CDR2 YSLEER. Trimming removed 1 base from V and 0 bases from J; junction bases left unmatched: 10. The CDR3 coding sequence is TGCGCCAGCAGCCAAGGACGGGGACAGGGTTCCCGCTCCTACGAGCAGTACTTC. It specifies CASSQGRGQGSRSYEQYF.

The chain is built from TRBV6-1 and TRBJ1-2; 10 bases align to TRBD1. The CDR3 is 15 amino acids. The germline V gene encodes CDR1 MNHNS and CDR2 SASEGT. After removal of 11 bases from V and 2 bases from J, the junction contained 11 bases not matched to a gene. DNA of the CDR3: TGTGCCGGGCACAAGGGACAGGGGTTCAACTATGGCTACACCTTC. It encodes CAGHKGQGFNYGYTF.

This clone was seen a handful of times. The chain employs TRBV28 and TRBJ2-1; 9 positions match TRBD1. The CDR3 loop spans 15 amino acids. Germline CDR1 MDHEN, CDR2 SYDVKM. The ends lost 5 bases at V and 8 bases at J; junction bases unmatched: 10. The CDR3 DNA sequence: TGTGCCAGCAGTCCTAACAGGGGGCTTATTGATGAGCAGTTCTTC. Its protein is CASSPNRGLIDEQFF.

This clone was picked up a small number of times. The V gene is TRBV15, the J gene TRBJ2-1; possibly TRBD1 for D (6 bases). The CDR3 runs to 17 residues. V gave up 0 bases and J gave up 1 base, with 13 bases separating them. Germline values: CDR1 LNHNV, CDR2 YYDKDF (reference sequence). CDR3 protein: CATSREGTGMSYNEQFF. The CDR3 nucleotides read TGTGCCACCAGCAGAGAAGGTACAGGGATGTCCTACAATGAGCAGTTCTTC.

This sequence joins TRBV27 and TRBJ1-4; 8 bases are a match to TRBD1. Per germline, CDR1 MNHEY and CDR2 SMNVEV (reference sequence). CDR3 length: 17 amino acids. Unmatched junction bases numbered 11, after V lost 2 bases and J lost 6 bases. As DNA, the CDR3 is TGTGCCAGCAGTTTAGGGGCCCTCCAGGGGGCGGATGAAAAACTGTTTTTT. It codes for CASSLGALQGADEKLFF.

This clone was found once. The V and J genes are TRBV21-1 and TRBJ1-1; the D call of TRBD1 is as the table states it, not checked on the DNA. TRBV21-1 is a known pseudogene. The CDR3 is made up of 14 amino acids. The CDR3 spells CASSKGGYTGGAFF. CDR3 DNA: TGTGCCAGCAGCAAAGGGGGATATACAGGGGGAGCTTTCTTT.

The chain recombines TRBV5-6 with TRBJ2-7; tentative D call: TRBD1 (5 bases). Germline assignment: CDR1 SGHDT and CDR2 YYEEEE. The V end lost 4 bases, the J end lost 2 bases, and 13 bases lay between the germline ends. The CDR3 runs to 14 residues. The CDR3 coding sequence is TGTGCCAGCAGCGACAGTTTGCGGACCTACGAGCAGTACTTC. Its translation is CASSDSLRTYEQYF.

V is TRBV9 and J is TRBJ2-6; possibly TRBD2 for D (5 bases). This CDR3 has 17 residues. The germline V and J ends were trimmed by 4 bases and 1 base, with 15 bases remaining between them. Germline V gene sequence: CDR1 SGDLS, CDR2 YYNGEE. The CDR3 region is CASSHPSGGSGANVLTF. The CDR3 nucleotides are TGTGCCAGCAGCCACCCCAGCGGCGGATCTGGGGCCAACGTCCTGACTTTC.

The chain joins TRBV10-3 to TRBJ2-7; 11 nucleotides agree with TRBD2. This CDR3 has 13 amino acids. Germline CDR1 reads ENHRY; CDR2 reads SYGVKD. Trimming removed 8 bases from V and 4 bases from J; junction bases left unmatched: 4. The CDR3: CAIGASGRYEQYF. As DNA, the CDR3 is TGTGCCATCGGGGCTAGCGGGAGGTACGAGCAGTACTTC.

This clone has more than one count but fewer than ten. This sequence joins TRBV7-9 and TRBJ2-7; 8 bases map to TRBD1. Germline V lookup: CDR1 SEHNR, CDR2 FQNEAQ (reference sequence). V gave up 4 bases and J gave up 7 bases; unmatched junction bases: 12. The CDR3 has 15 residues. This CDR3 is CASSSGQGSLREQYF. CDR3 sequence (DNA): TGTGCCAGCAGCTCCGGACAGGGCAGTCTGAGGGAGCAGTACTTC.